These 10 T cell receptor beta chains share one sample of origin, sequenced in a study of identical twins (dated by TCRdb to 2016 to 2017). Library creation used 5' RACE. Data came from an Illumina HiSeq 2000. TCRdb ran its own pipeline on the public reads, namely fastp trimming at Q25 and MiXCR clone calling, and kept in-frame beta chains. A single entry per CDR3 protein holds the most common genes and DNA from its merged rows. Counted in this sample were 1.5 million to 2 million distinct CDR3 sequences; roughly a third of them appeared once. Around 0.25% of the sample lies in the top ten. Sequenced input: cord blood. Receptor source: a newborn girl in good health.

This chain connects TRBV24-1 to TRBJ2-7; D not resolved. The V end lost 12 bases, the J end lost 0 bases, and 11 bases lay between the germline ends. The germline CDR1 and CDR2 sequences are KGHDR and SFDVKD. This CDR3 has 12 amino acids. The CDR3 coding sequence is TGTGCCCCCCTTGAGAGCTCCTACGAGCAGTACTTC. This gives the protein CAPLESSYEQYF.

The chain is built from TRBV27 and TRBJ2-5; no clear D. CDR3 length: 17 amino acids. The germline V gene has CDR1 MNHEY and CDR2 SMNVEV (reference sequence). V lost 4 bases, J lost 5 bases, and 23 bases lay in between. The CDR3 protein is CASSSLLPKASLETQYF. CDR3 DNA: TGTGCCAGCAGTTCTCTGCTGCCCAAGGCTAGTTTGGAGACCCAGTACTTC.

This clonotype was seen ten or more times. The V call is TRBV12-3 or TRBV12-4, the J call TRBJ2-7; TRBD2 agrees at 14 bases. V was clipped by 2 bases and J by 7 bases; unmatched bases: 1. The CDR3 consists of 14 residues. The CDR3 here is CASSLRLAGGEQYF. The CDR3 DNA reads TGTGCCAGCAGTTTAAGACTAGCGGGAGGGGAGCAGTACTTC.

This clonotype has only a few counts. The rearrangement links TRBV2 to TRBJ2-7, with 9 bases matching TRBD1. Germline CDR1 reads SNHLY; CDR2 reads FYNNEI. V lost 5 bases to trimming and J lost 3 bases; unmatched junction nucleotides: 8. The CDR3 totals 15 residues. CDR3 region: CASSTGTGWNYEQYF. The CDR3 DNA is TGTGCCAGCAGTACCGGGACAGGGTGGAACTACGAGCAGTACTTC.

The J gene is TRBJ1-1, the V gene TRBV7-2, with D possibly TRBD1 on 5 matching bases. This CDR3 contains 15 residues. Germline V gene data show CDR1 as SGHTA and CDR2 as FQGNSA. Trimming removed 0 bases at V and 2 bases at J, with 10 bases between. The CDR3, as DNA: TGTGCCAGCAGCTTAGCTCCAGGGACTAACACTGAAGCTTTCTTT. This sequence encodes CASSLAPGTNTEAFF.

The chain is built from TRBV28 and TRBJ2-2; 11 bases line up with TRBD2. From germline, CDR1 is MDHEN and CDR2 SYDVKM. V shed 5 bases and J 5 bases; nucleotides not matched to a gene: 10. The CDR3 has 17 amino acids. Written as DNA, the CDR3 is TGTGCCAGCAGTCAAGACTTAGCGGGAGGGCCTACCGGGGAGCTGTTTTTT. It encodes CASSQDLAGGPTGELFF.

This clonotype was recorded many times. This rearrangement joins TRBV4-1 to TRBJ1-2, with a tentative D call TRBD1 (6 bases). The CDR3 length is 17 residues. V was shortened by 1 base and J by 4 bases, with 19 bases between the two germline ends. Germline values: CDR1 MGHRA, CDR2 YSYEKL. The CDR3 bases are TGCGCCAGCAGCCAAGGCGGAGCTCTGAGGGGGGCCTATGGCTACACCTTC. Its protein product is CASSQGGALRGAYGYTF.

The chain uses TRBV5-1 and TRBJ2-3, with D possibly matching TRBD2 (7 bases). The CDR3 has 18 residues. V lost 0 bases to trimming and J lost 1 base, with 18 bases between them. The germline CDR1 and CDR2 sequences are SGHRS and YFSETQ. CDR3 nucleotide sequence: TGCGCCAGCAGCTTGGATCCGTGGGGGGGCCTCGGCACAGATACGCAGTATTTT. Translating gives CASSLDPWGGLGTDTQYF.

This clonotype was observed a few times. The V call is TRBV20-1, the J call TRBJ2-5, with TRBD2 matching 9 bases. Germline trimming cut 0 bases from V and 0 bases from J; bases unmatched to any gene: 8. The V gene's germline CDR1 is DFQATT and CDR2 SNEGSKA (reference sequence). There are 17 residues in the CDR3. CDR3: CSARDLIAGVYQETQYF. The CDR3 DNA follows: TGCAGTGCTAGAGATTTAATAGCGGGGGTTTACCAAGAGACCCAGTACTTC.

V usage is TRBV5-1 and J usage is TRBJ1-2, with D perhaps TRBD1 (5 bases). This CDR3 has 15 residues. The V end was cut by 1 base, the J end by 2 bases, with 12 bases between. Germline CDR1 and CDR2: SGHRS and YFSETQ. The CDR3 DNA follows: TGCGCCAGCAGCTTGACCGAGGGGCCAAACTATGGCTACACCTTC. This sequence encodes CASSLTEGPNYGYTF.